Each of the 8 T cell receptor beta chains below was sequenced from the same sample in a study of T-cell reconstitution after alpha-beta-depleted transplantation in children. The TCRbeta library was prepared with unique molecular identifiers. Each CDR3 protein is one row after TCRdb ran MiXCR on the PCR reads. This table has 600,000 to 700,000 distinct CDR3 sequences, roughly 15% appearing once. Sequences were derived from PBMCs from the stem cell graft donor, sampled from the stem cell graft. These receptors were obtained from a human donor who donated a stem cell graft to a child with acute myeloid leukemia.

The rearrangement uses TRBV24-1 and TRBJ2-3; D may be TRBD2 (6 bases). The CDR3 length is 14 residues. Looked up from germline, CDR1 is KGHDR and CDR2 is SFDVKD. The V end lost 7 bases, the J end lost 3 bases, and 13 bases lay between the germline ends. This CDR3 reads CATRSGWGTDTQYF. The CDR3 nucleotides read TGTGCCACCAGGAGCGGGTGGGGGACAGATACGCAGTATTTT.

The table lists this clonotype with a few counts. The chain carries TRBV6-1 and TRBJ1-5, with a tentative D call TRBD1 (5 bases). The V end lost 6 bases, the J end lost 4 bases, and 13 bases lay between the germline ends. The CDR3 is made up of 14 amino acids. In germline, CDR1 is MNHNS, CDR2 SASEGT. CDR3 sequence (DNA): TGTGCCAGCAGAGAGGGACGGTTTAATCAGCCCCAGCATTTT. This translates into CASREGRFNQPQHF.

This clonotype was counted ten times or more. CDR3 nucleotides: TGTGCCAGCAGCTTACTACAGGTTCACCAAGAGACCCAGTACTTC. This gives the protein CASSLLQVHQETQYF. This rearrangement joins TRBV7-2 to TRBJ2-5; D possibly corresponds to TRBD1 (5 bases). There are 15 residues in the CDR3. V lost 2 bases, J lost 0 bases, and 10 bases lay in between. Germline CDR1 SGHTA, CDR2 FQGNSA.

This clonotype has at least ten counts. The junction departs from germline at one end; a sequencing error may be responsible. CDR3 in amino acids: CASSLDGTDTQYF. The DNA for the CDR3 is TGCGCCAGCAGCTTGGACGGAACAGATACGCAGTATTTT. This rearrangement joins TRBV12-3 or TRBV12-4 to TRBJ2-3; D is ambiguous. This CDR3 comprises 13 residues.

Many counts were recorded for this clonotype. The chain links TRBV20-1 to TRBJ2-5; D possibly uses TRBD1 or TRBD2 (6 bases each). V was shortened by 3 bases and J by 2 bases, with 13 bases between the two germline ends. The CDR3 sequence is 14 residues long. CDR1 and CDR2 (germline): DFQATT, SNEGSKA (reference sequence). The CDR3 nucleotides are TGCAGTGCTAGCCCGGGGGCGGTTCAAGAGACCCAGTACTTC. Residues: CSASPGAVQETQYF.

This clonotype was seen at least ten times. This chain links TRBV27 with TRBJ2-7; 7 positions agree with TRBD2. With V trimmed by 0 bases and J by 3 bases, 5 bases remained unmatched. Germline V gene data show CDR1 as MNHEY and CDR2 as SMNVEV (reference sequence). The CDR3 has 15 amino acids. CDR3 coding DNA: TGTGCCAGCAGTTTATCGGGGGGGGGACTCTACGAGCAGTACGTC. Translating gives CASSLSGGGLYEQYV.

The rearrangement links TRBV25-1 to TRBJ2-1, with D perhaps being TRBD1 or TRBD2 (6 bases each). Between the trimmed V and J ends, which lost 7 bases and 3 bases, there was a span of 19 bases. The germline V gene has CDR1 MGHDK and CDR2 SYGVNS. The CDR3 extends over 16 amino acids. CDR3 bases: TGTGCCAGCACTCCACAGGGAGGTGTAGGCTACAATGAGCAGTTCTTC. This codes for CASTPQGGVGYNEQFF.

This clonotype occurred many times. This chain connects TRBV7-2 to TRBJ2-3; D is ambiguous. Germline V gene sequence: CDR1 SGHTA, CDR2 FQGNSA. The CDR3 runs to 11 residues. Trimming stripped 4 bases from V and 5 bases from J, with 4 bases between. CDR3 loop: CASSWLDTQYF. For the CDR3, the DNA is TGTGCCAGCAGCTGGCTAGATACGCAGTATTTT.